The 24 T cell receptor beta chains in this list originate from one sample, sequenced in a study of blood T cells in healthy people across ages. Combining a sample-barcoded 5' primer with a J-beta primer mix, a second PCR ran for 7 to 11 cycles. TCRdb reanalysed the 5' RACE reads using MiXCR and keeps one entry per CDR3 protein. The sample lists about 1,000,000 distinct CDR3 sequences, around 45% occurring once. Sequencing used blood. The receptors come from a woman aged 55-70 years in good health.

The genes are TRBV11-2 and TRBJ2-5; D is ambiguous. CDR3 length: 11 residues. The V gene lost 1 base and the J gene lost 13 bases, with 10 bases spanning the gap. Germline CDR1 SGHAT, CDR2 FQNNGV. CDR3 DNA sequence: TGTGCCAGCAGCTTAGTAGCCGTTCCGTACTTC. It specifies CASSLVAVPYF.

The chain combines TRBV11-2 with TRBJ2-7, with TRBD1 identical over 8 bases. V lost 5 bases, J lost 8 bases, and 11 bases stayed unmatched. This CDR3 is 14 amino acids long. CDR1 is SGHAT and CDR2 is FQNNGV in the germline V gene. CDR3: CASSATGTGGKQYF. CDR3 coding DNA: TGTGCCAGCAGCGCCACCGGGACAGGAGGCAAGCAGTACTTC.

This clonotype was observed a handful of times. J is TRBJ2-7 and V is TRBV15; TRBD1 aligns across 10 bases. The germline V gene encodes CDR1 LNHNV and CDR2 YYDKDF (reference sequence). The CDR3 has 14 residues. The V and J ends lost 4 bases and 2 bases, in that order; junction bases with no gene match: 2. CDR3 sequence reads: CATSTGTGAYEQYF. DNA for the CDR3: TGTGCCACCAGCACCGGGACAGGGGCCTACGAGCAGTACTTC. Variable domain in full (rest from reference TRBV15 and TRBJ2-7): DAMVIQNPRYQVTQFGKPVTLSCSQTLNHNVMYWYQQKSSQAPKLLFHYYDKDFNNEADTPDNFQSRRPNTSFCFLDIRSPGLGDTAMYLCATSTGTGAYEQYFGPGTRLTVT.

The J gene is TRBJ2-3, the V gene TRBV20-1; D is ambiguous. V lost 3 bases and J 6 bases, leaving 13 bases between the germline ends. The CDR3 sequence is 13 residues long. Germline V lookup: CDR1 DFQATT, CDR2 SNEGSKA (reference sequence). The CDR3 DNA reads as TGCAGTGCTAGTTCAACGGAGAGGGATACGCAGTATTTT. Protein: CSASSTERDTQYF.

The chain joins TRBV10-3 to TRBJ2-1; 10 bases match TRBD2. The CDR3 sequence is 15 residues long. The V and J ends lost 6 bases and 5 bases, in that order; junction bases with no gene match: 7. CDR1 is ENHRY and CDR2 is SYGVKD in the germline V gene. The CDR3 here is CAISALAGSNNEQFF. The CDR3 DNA reads TGTGCCATCAGCGCACTAGCGGGATCCAACAATGAGCAGTTCTTC.

This chain connects TRBV2 to TRBJ1-1; D ambiguous. The CDR3 runs to 11 residues. Per germline, CDR1 SNHLY and CDR2 FYNNEI. Trimming removed 2 bases at V and 4 bases at J, with 2 bases between. Written as DNA, the CDR3 is TGTGCCAGCAGTGAACCCACTGAAGCTTTCTTT. It yields the protein CASSEPTEAFF.

The genes are TRBV2 and TRBJ2-1; TRBD2 agrees at 12 bases. The CDR3 covers 16 residues. V dropped 5 bases and J dropped 5; count of bases not matched to a gene: 7. Germline assignment: CDR1 SNHLY and CDR2 FYNNEI. The chain's CDR3 is CASSPLAGGPNNEQFF. The CDR3 DNA sequence: TGTGCCAGCAGTCCTCTAGCGGGAGGGCCTAACAATGAGCAGTTCTTC. The variable domain in full, with the rest retrieved from reference TRBV2 and TRBJ2-1, is EPEVTQTPSHQVTQMGQEVILRCVPISNHLYFYWYRQILGQKVEFLVSFYNNEISEKSEIFDDQFSVERPDGSNFTLKIRSTKLEDSAMYFCASSPLAGGPNNEQFFGPGTRLTVL.

This clonotype has a handful of counts. The chain recombines TRBV9 with TRBJ2-3; no firm D call. The CDR3 is 11 residues long. Between the trimmed V and J ends, which lost 0 bases and 7 bases, there was a span of 3 bases. Germline values: CDR1 SGDLS, CDR2 YYNGEE. In DNA, the CDR3 is TGTGCCAGCAGCGTAGATAATACGCAGTATTTT. Its protein product is CASSVDNTQYF. The whole variable domain, remainder taken from reference TRBV9 and TRBJ2-3, is DSGVTQTPKHLITATGQRVTLRCSPRSGDLSVYWYQQSLDQGLQFLIQYYNGEERAKGNILERFSAQQFPDLHSELNLSSLELGDSALYFCASSVDNTQYFGPGTRLTVL.

This clonotype occurred a few times. The genes are TRBV6-6 and TRBJ2-7; D is unclear. Near its end, the DNA agrees better with TRBJ2-5, so the J call may be wrong. Germline assignment: CDR1 MNHNY and CDR2 SVGAGI (reference sequence). The CDR3 extends over 15 amino acids. CDR3 amino acids: CASSPSSSWLETQYF. DNA for the CDR3: TGTGCCAGCAGTCCCAGTAGCAGTTGGTTAGAGACCCAGTACTTC.

This clonotype was seen many times. The V gene is TRBV12-3 or TRBV12-4, the J gene TRBJ2-7; D might be TRBD1 or TRBD2, each matching 5 bases. Between the trimmed V and J ends, which lost 3 bases and 6 bases, there was a span of 9 bases. The CDR3 runs to 12 residues. CDR3 sequence: CASSFTGREQYF. DNA for the CDR3: TGTGCCAGCAGTTTTACGGGACGCGAGCAGTACTTC.

About this clonotype itself: This could be a read error, since a much larger clone is one nucleotide away. The V call is TRBV29-1, the J call TRBJ2-3; tentative D call: TRBD1 (6 bases). Per the germline V gene, CDR1 is SQVTM and CDR2 is ANQGSEA. This CDR3 region has 15 residues. Trimming removed 2 bases at V and 1 base at J, with 13 bases between. The CDR3 nucleotides are TGCAGCGTTGAATTTGGGGGCGTTGGCACAGATACGCAGTATTTT. Amino acid sequence: CSVEFGGVGTDTQYF.

This clonotype has at least ten counts. The chain is built from TRBV20-1 and TRBJ2-3; unclear D gene. The ends were cut back, 5 bases at V and 6 bases at J, with 15 bases in the middle. CDR3 size: 13 residues. Per germline, CDR1 DFQATT and CDR2 SNEGSKA (reference sequence). The chain's CDR3 is CSAATHLSDTQYF. CDR3 nucleotides: TGCAGTGCTGCCACCCACCTGTCTGATACGCAGTATTTT.

The J gene is TRBJ1-2, the V gene TRBV14; TRBD1 might be the D (5 bases). Germline V gene lookup returns CDR1 SGHDN and CDR2 FVKESK. V was cut by 0 bases and J by 3 bases, with 11 bases left in between. The CDR3 is 15 residues long. CDR3 amino acids: CASSQDRGRHYGYTF. As DNA, the CDR3 is TGTGCCAGCAGCCAAGATAGGGGACGGCACTATGGCTACACCTTC.

This clonotype was found a few times. The chain recombines TRBV7-2 with TRBJ2-1; TRBD2 agrees at 7 bases. Per germline, CDR1 SGHTA and CDR2 FQGNSA. This CDR3 spans 15 amino acids. With 2 bases clipped from V and 7 bases from J, the junction kept 8 bases outside the gene matches. The CDR3 DNA reads as TGTGCCAGCAGCTTAAGGGAGGGCCTAGAAAATGAGCAGTTCTTC. Translating it yields CASSLREGLENEQFF.

This clonotype was found a few times. J is TRBJ2-7 and V is TRBV7-2; 10 bases match TRBD2. V gave up 3 bases and J gave up 4 bases; unmatched junction bases: 15. CDR1 is SGHTA, CDR2 FQGNSA, per germline. The CDR3 sequence is 18 residues long. The CDR3 DNA is TGTGCCAGCAGCTTCATGACTACCCGACTAGCGGGTTCGTACGAGCAGTACTTC. Amino acid sequence: CASSFMTTRLAGSYEQYF.

This clonotype turned up a few times. The rearrangement links TRBV9 to TRBJ1-2; 8 bases are shared with TRBD1. Per germline, CDR1 SGDLS and CDR2 YYNGEE. V lost 4 bases to trimming and J lost 0 bases; unmatched junction nucleotides: 5. This CDR3 contains 15 residues. CDR3 sequence (DNA): TGTGCCAGCAGCTTGACAGGGGCCACTAACTATGGCTACACCTTC. Translated: CASSLTGATNYGYTF.

This rearrangement joins TRBV20-1 to TRBJ2-7; TRBD1 might be the D (6 bases). The ends were cut back, 3 bases at V and 5 bases at J, with 26 bases in the middle. Germline V gene sequence: CDR1 DFQATT, CDR2 SNEGSKA (reference sequence). This CDR3 contains 17 residues. CDR3 nucleotides: TGCAGTGCTAGTATGATACGTCAGGACAGCGTATTTGACGAGCAGTACTTC. This encodes CSASMIRQDSVFDEQYF.

Only a few counts were recorded for this clonotype. The chain couples TRBV10-3 to TRBJ2-1, with D possibly being TRBD1 or TRBD2 (6 bases each). CDR1 is ENHRY and CDR2 is SYGVKD in the germline V gene. The CDR3 is 14 residues long. V lost 4 bases, J lost 4 bases, and 11 bases lay in between. The CDR3 DNA follows: TGTGCCATCAGTGGGGGGGCTGAATACAATGAGCAGTTCTTC. It yields the protein CAISGGAEYNEQFF.

In DNA, the CDR3 is TGCAGTGCTGGGGCTAGCGGGAGGGCCAGTGAGCAGTTCTTC. Protein: CSAGASGRASEQFF. V gene TRBV20-1 combines with J gene TRBJ2-1, with 12 bases that match TRBD2. V shed 5 bases and J 9 bases; nucleotides not matched to a gene: 8. Looked up from germline, CDR1 is DFQATT and CDR2 is SNEGSKA (reference sequence). The CDR3 has 14 amino acids.

This sequence joins TRBV10-3 and TRBJ2-7; D call uncertain. Germline CDR1 ENHRY, CDR2 SYGVKD. Trimming cost V 4 bases and J 5 bases, with 18 bases left between them. This CDR3 has 15 residues. CDR3 sequence: CAISGRPHSSDEQYF. CDR3 nucleotides: TGTGCCATCAGTGGTAGGCCCCACTCCTCGGACGAGCAGTACTTC.

V gene TRBV7-2 combines with J gene TRBJ1-6, with D possibly TRBD1 on 6 matching bases. The CDR3 covers 17 residues. Germline loops: CDR1 SGHTA, CDR2 FQGNSA. Trimming shortened V by 4 bases and J by 7 bases, and 20 bases separated the two germline ends. The CDR3 sequence is CASSSPKQGLWNSPLHF. The CDR3 coding sequence is TGTGCCAGCAGCTCTCCAAAACAGGGATTATGGAATTCACCCCTCCACTTT.

This clonotype was detected a few times. The rearrangement uses TRBV2 and TRBJ2-7, with no clear D. This CDR3 contains 14 residues. Germline loops: CDR1 SNHLY, CDR2 FYNNEI. V lost 3 bases to trimming and J lost 0 bases, with 9 bases between them. CDR3 residues: CASSEKESSYEQYF. Here the CDR3 DNA reads TGTGCCAGCAGTGAGAAGGAGAGCTCCTACGAGCAGTACTTC.

The chain combines TRBV7-2 with TRBJ1-1; no clear D. The CDR3 runs to 14 residues. Trimming removed 2 bases from V and 1 base from J, with 8 bases in between. Per the germline V gene, CDR1 is SGHTA and CDR2 is FQGNSA. The CDR3 is CASSLSSANTEAFF. In nucleotides, the CDR3 is TGTGCCAGCAGCTTATCATCAGCGAACACTGAAGCTTTCTTT. Filled out from reference TRBV7-2 and TRBJ1-1, the complete variable domain reads GAGVSQSPSNKVTEKGKDVELRCDPISGHTALYWYRQSLGQGLEFLIYFQGNSAPDKSGLPSDRFSAERTGGSVSTLTIQRTQQEDSAVYLCASSLSSANTEAFFGQGTRLTVV.

This chain uses TRBV7-9 with TRBJ2-3; unclear D gene. This CDR3 contains 13 residues. Germline loops: CDR1 SEHNR, CDR2 FQNEAQ (reference sequence). The ends were cut back, 5 bases at V and 5 bases at J, with 11 bases in the middle. CDR3 DNA sequence: TGTGCCAGCAGCCAATGGCTCCGAGATACGCAGTATTTT. This codes for CASSQWLRDTQYF.